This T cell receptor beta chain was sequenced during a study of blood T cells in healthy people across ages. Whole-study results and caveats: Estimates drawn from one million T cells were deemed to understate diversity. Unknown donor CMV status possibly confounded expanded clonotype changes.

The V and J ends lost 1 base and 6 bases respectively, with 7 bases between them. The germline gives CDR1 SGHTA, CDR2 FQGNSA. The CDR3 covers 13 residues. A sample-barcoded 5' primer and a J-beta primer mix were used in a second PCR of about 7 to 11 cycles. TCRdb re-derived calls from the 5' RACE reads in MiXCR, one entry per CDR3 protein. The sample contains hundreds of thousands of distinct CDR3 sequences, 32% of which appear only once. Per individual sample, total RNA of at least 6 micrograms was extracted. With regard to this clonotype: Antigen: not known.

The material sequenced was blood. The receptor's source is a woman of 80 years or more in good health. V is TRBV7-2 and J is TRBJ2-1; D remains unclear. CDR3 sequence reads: CASSLDVRNEQFF. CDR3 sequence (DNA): TGTGCCAGCAGCTTAGATGTACGCAATGAGCAGTTCTTC.